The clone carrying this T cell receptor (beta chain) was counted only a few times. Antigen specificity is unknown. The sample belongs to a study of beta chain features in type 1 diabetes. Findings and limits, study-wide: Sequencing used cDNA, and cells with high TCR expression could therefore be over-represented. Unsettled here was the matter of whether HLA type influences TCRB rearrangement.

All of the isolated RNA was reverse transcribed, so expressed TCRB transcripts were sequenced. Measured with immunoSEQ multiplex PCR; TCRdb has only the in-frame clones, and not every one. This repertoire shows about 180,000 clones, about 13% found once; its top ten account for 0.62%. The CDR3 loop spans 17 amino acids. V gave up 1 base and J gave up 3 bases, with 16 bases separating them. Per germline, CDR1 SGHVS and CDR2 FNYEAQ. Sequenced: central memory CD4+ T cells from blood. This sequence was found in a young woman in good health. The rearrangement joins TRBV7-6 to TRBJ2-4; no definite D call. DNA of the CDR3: TGTGCCAGCAGCTTAGAAGGTCCAGGCCTTGGCAAAAACATTCAGTACTTC. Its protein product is CASSLEGPGLGKNIQYF.